The entry that follows covers one T cell receptor beta chain sequence. Its cognate antigen is unknown. Sequenced by immunoSEQ multiplex PCR; TCRdb stores in-frame clones only, minus some. The table includes approximately 210,000 clones, 86% detected once. The record originates from a study of cytomegalovirus exposure and HLA in healthy donors. CDR1 is MDHEN and CDR2 is SYDVKM in the germline V gene. V gave up 4 bases and J gave up 0 bases, with 13 bases separating them. The CDR3 sequence is 15 residues long. Whole-study findings and limits: CMV antigen specificity was confirmed in vitro for a few CMV-associated chains. Altogether, around 160 TCR beta chains were recorded as cytomegalovirus-associated.

The donors were part of the validation cohort of 120 subjects. That cohort was separate from the first cohort, which comprised about 730 subjects. Sequencing was carried out using PBMCs. This chain links TRBV28 with TRBJ2-7; unclear D gene. This sequence originates from a woman under 30 in good health and CMV-seronegative. The CDR3 nucleotides read TGTGCCAGCAGTTCCCGACTCCGACCCTCCTACGAGCAGTACTTC. Protein sequence: CASSSRLRPSYEQYF.